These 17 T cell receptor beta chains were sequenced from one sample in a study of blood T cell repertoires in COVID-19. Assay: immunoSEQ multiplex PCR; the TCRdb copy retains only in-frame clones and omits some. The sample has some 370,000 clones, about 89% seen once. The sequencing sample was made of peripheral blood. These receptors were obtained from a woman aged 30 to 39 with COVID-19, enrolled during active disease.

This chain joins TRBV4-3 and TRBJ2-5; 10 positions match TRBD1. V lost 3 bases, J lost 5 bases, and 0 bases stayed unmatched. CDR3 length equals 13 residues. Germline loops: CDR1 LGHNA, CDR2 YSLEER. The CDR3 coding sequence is TGCGCCAGCAGCCAGGACAGGGGGGAGACCCAGTACTTC. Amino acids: CASSQDRGETQYF.

CDR3 loop: CASSLFLRRARRDEKLFF. CDR3 coding DNA: TGTGCCAGCAGTTTATTTCTAAGGAGGGCTCGCAGGGATGAAAAACTGTTTTTT. The chain links TRBV27 to TRBJ1-4; a weak D match, TRBD1 (5 bases). Trimming took 1 base from V and 6 from J, leaving 21 bases between them. Germline CDR1 reads MNHEY; CDR2 reads SMNVEV (reference sequence). The CDR3 totals 18 residues.

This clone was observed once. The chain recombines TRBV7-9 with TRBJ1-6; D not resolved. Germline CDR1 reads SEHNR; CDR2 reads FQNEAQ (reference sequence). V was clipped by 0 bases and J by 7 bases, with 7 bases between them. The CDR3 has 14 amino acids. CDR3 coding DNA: TGTGCCAGCAGCTTAGCACTTATAAATTCACCCCTCCACTTT. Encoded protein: CASSLALINSPLHF.

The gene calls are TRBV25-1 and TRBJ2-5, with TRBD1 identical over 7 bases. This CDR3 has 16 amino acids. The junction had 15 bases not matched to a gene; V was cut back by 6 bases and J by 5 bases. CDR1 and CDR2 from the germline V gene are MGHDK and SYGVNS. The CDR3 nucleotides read TGTGCCAGCAGCGCCCCACGTAAAGGGGGCCGGGAGACCCAGTACTTC. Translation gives CASSAPRKGGRETQYF.

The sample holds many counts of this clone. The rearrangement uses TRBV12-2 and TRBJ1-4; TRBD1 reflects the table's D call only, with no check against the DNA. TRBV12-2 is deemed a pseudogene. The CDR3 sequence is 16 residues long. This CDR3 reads CASRLSTRQLDEKLFF. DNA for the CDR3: TGTGCAAGTCGCTTATCAACGAGACAGTTGGATGAAAAACTGTTTTTT.

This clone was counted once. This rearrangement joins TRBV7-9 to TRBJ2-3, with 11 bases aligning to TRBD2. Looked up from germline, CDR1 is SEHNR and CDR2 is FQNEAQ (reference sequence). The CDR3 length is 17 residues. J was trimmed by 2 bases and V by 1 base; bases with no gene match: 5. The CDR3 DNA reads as TGTGCCAGCAGCTTAGGTGGGACTAGCGGCCTCACAGATACGCAGTATTTT. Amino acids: CASSLGGTSGLTDTQYF.

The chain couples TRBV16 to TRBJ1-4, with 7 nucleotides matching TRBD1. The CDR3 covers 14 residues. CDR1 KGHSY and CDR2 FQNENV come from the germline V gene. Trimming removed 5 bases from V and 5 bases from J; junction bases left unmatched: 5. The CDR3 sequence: CASSSTGTNEKLFF. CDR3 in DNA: TGTGCCAGCAGCTCGACAGGGACGAATGAAAAACTGTTTTTT.

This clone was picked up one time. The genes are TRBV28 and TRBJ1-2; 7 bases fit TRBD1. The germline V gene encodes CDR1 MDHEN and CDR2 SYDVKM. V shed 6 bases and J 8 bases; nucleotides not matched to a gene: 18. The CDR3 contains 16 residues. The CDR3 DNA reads TGTGCCAGCAGAGAGGGGGGACAGCTTTGGCGGTGGGGCTACACCTTC. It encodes CASREGGQLWRWGYTF.

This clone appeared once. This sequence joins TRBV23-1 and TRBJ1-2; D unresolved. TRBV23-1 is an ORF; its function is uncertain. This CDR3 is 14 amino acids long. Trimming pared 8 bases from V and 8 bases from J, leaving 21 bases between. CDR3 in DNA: TGCGCCAGCCTCCGGGGTGGCGCTTTGAGGGGCTACACCTTC. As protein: CASLRGGALRGYTF.

In DNA form, the CDR3 reads TGTGCCAGCAGCTCCGACAGGGTTGGCACCGGGGAGCTGTTTTTT. Amino acids: CASSSDRVGTGELFF. The gene calls are TRBV11-2 and TRBJ2-2; TRBD1 aligns across 7 bases. Germline CDR1 SGHAT, CDR2 FQNNGV. The CDR3 runs to 15 residues. With V trimmed by 4 bases and J by 4 bases, 6 bases remained unmatched.

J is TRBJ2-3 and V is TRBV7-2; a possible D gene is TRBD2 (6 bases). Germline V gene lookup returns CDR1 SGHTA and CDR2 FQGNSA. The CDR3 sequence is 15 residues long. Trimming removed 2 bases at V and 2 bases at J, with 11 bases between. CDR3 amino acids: CASSLSGLNTDTQYF. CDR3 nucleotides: TGTGCCAGCAGCTTATCGGGACTGAACACAGATACGCAGTATTTT.

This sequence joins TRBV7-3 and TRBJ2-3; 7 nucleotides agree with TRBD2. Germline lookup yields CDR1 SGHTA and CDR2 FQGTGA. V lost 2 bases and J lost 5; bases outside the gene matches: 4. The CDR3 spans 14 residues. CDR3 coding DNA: TGTGCCAGCAGCTTAGGCGGGAGAGAAGATACGCAGTATTTT. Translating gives CASSLGGREDTQYF.

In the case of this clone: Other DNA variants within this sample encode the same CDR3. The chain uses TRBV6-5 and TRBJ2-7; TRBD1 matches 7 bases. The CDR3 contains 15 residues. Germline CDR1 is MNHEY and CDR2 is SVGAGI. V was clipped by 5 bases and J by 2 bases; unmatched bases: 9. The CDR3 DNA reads TGTGCCAGCAGTCCCGACAGGGTACCTACCTACGAGCAGTACTTC. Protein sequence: CASSPDRVPTYEQYF.

CDR3 sequence (DNA): TGCGCCAGCAGCTCGGGCGCCGGGACAGGGGGCACTGAAGCTTTCTTT. This translates into CASSSGAGTGGTEAFF. This chain connects TRBV5-1 to TRBJ1-1; 11 bases fit TRBD1. Germline lookup yields CDR1 SGHRS and CDR2 YFSETQ. Losses at the gene ends were 3 bases for V and 4 bases for J; bases not matched to a gene: 8. The CDR3 runs 16 residues. Together with reference TRBV5-1 and TRBJ1-1, the CDR3 gives the full variable domain: KAGVTQTPRYLIKTRGQQVTLSCSPISGHRSVSWYQQTPGQGLQFLFEYFSETQRNKGNFPGRFSGRQFSNSRSEMNVSTLELGDSALYLCASSSGAGTGGTEAFFGQGTRLTVV.

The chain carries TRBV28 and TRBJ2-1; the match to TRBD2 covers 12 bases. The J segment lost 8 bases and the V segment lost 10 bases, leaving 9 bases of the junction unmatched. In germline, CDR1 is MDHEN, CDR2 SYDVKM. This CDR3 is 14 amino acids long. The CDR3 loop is CATQTSGRIHEQFF. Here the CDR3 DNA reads TGTGCCACCCAGACTAGCGGGAGAATTCATGAGCAGTTCTTC.

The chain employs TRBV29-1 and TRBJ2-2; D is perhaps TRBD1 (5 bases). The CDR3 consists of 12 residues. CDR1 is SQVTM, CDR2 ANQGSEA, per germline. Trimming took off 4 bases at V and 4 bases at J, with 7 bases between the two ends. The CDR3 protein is CSVAQGTGELFF. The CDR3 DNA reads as TGCAGCGTTGCGCAGGGCACCGGGGAGCTGTTTTTT.

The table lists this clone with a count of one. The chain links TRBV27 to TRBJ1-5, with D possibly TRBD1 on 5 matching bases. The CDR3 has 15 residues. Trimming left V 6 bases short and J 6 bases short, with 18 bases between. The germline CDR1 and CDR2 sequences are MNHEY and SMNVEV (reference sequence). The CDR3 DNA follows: TGTGCCAGCAGGCCAAGTGGGCAGGGTAGTCAGCCCCAGCATTTT. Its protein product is CASRPSGQGSQPQHF.